Detailed here is one T cell receptor (beta chain). The V and J ends lost 3 bases and 8 bases respectively, with 13 bases between them. CDR1 MGHRA and CDR2 YSYEKL come from the germline V gene. The CDR3 sequence is 14 residues long. Repertoires were generated with immunoSEQ multiplex PCR, while TCRdb's copy carries only in-frame clones and drops some. The repertoire includes around 80,000 clones, 90% to 95% of them detected once, and about 0.39% sits in the top ten. The data were taken from a study of technical replicates of blood from four donors. This TCR derives from a human donor in good health. The specimen sequenced was T cells isolated from PBMCs. The chain carries TRBV4-1 and TRBJ1-4; weak D call: TRBD1 (6 bases). The CDR3 region is CASSQAGVWEKLFF. The CDR3 DNA is TGCGCCAGCAGCCAGGCAGGGGTGTGGGAAAAACTGTTTTTT.